Listed here is a single T cell receptor beta chain. The CDR3 regions of TCR beta were amplified from RNA transcripts. HTBI primers drove first-round RT-PCR of the TCR CDR3. TCRdb recomputed calls from the multiplex PCR reads with MiXCR, one row per CDR3 protein. The table has roughly 290,000 distinct CDR3 sequences, more than 10% seen once. The entry originates in a study of T cells in Graves' hyperthyroidism and ophthalmopathy. Per germline, CDR1 SEHNR and CDR2 FQNEAQ (reference sequence). The CDR3 has 17 amino acids. V gave up 5 bases and J gave up 0 bases, with 20 bases separating them. The sequence was collected from a woman in her twenties or thirties with Graves' hyperthyroidism that later progressed to Graves' ophthalmopathy. Sequencing used blood. This chain uses TRBV7-9 with TRBJ2-7, with D perhaps being TRBD1 or TRBD2 (5 bases each). The CDR3 sequence: CASSPRGRDSYSYEQYF. CDR3 nucleotides: TGTGCCAGCAGCCCCCGGGGCAGGGATAGTTACTCCTACGAGCAGTACTTC.